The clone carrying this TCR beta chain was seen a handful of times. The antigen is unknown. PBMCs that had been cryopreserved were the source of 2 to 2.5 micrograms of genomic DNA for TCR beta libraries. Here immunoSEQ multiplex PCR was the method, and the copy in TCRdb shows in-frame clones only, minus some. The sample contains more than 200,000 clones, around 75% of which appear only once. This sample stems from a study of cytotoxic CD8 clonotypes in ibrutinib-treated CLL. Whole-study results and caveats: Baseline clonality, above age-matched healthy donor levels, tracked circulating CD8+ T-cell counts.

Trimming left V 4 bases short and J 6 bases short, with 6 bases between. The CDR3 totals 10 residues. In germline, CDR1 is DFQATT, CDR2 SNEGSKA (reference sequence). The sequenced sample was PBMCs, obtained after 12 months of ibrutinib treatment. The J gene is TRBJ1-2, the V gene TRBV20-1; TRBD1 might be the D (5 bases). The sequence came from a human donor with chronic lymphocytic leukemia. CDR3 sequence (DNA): TGCAGTGCTACAGGGAATGGCTACACCTTC. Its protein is CSATGNGYTF.